The entry that follows covers one T cell receptor beta chain sequence. The naive CD8 subset, CD45RO-negative cells positively selected for CCR7, excluded terminally differentiated effector memory CD45RA+ cells. Measured with immunoSEQ multiplex PCR; TCRdb has only the in-frame clones, and not every one. The sample includes approximately 810,000 clones, about 91% of them seen just once. These data belong to a study of shared clonotypes between healthy human individuals. Germline V gene lookup returns CDR1 MNHNY and CDR2 SVGAGI (reference sequence). The V and J ends lost 4 bases and 2 bases, in that order; junction bases with no gene match: 4. The CDR3 spans 16 residues.

The V gene is TRBV6-6, the J gene TRBJ1-5; the match to TRBD1 covers 11 bases. The material sequenced was naive CD8+ T cells sorted from blood. The receptor's source is a man between 25 and 39 years old in good health. The CDR3 DNA is TGTGCCAGCAGTTGGACAGGGGGCGTAGGCAATCAGCCCCAGCATTTT. This encodes CASSWTGGVGNQPQHF.